Shown below are 31 T cell receptor beta chains from a single sample sequenced in a study of blood T cells in healthy people across ages. It was with a sample-barcoded 5' primer and a J-beta primer mix that a second PCR of about 6 to 12 cycles was run. TCRdb analysed the 5' RACE reads with MiXCR anew, one entry per CDR3 protein. The data contain fewer than 900,000 distinct CDR3 sequences, around 46% of them singletons. What was sequenced was blood. These receptors all stem from a woman aged 55-69 years in good health.

V usage is TRBV3-1 and J usage is TRBJ1-5, with 7 bases matching TRBD1. The J segment lost 5 bases and the V segment lost 8 bases, leaving 3 bases of the junction unmatched. This CDR3 spans 12 amino acids. The germline gives CDR1 LGHDT, CDR2 YNNKEL (reference sequence). CDR3 sequence: CASDRDDQPQHF. In DNA, the CDR3 is TGTGCCAGCGACAGGGACGATCAGCCCCAGCATTTT.

There are many counts of this clonotype. The chain uses TRBV12-3 or TRBV12-4 and TRBJ2-1; weak D call: TRBD1 (6 bases). Trimming left V 1 base short and J 7 bases short, with 11 bases between. The CDR3 runs 14 residues. DNA for the CDR3: TGTGCCAGCAGTTTAGGACAGGTCCCGAATGAGCAGTTCTTC. Translation: CASSLGQVPNEQFF.

This clonotype was counted a few times. CDR3 in amino acids: CSAPTGTGNEQFF. DNA for the CDR3: TGCAGTGCTCCGACCGGGACAGGGAATGAGCAGTTCTTC. V gene TRBV20-1 combines with J gene TRBJ2-1; 9 nucleotides line up with TRBD1. Losses at the gene ends were 5 bases for V and 7 bases for J; bases not matched to a gene: 6. The CDR3 runs 13 residues. In germline, CDR1 is DFQATT, CDR2 SNEGSKA (reference sequence).

On this clonotype: It may be a read error: a sequence one base away is much more abundant. The chain is built from TRBV7-2 and TRBJ1-2; 8 bases match TRBD1. CDR1 and CDR2 from the germline V gene are SGHTA and FQGNSA. Losses at the gene ends were 5 bases for V and 10 bases for J; bases not matched to a gene: 12. The CDR3 has 14 amino acids. CDR3 loop: CASSPGQGIKDYTF. Here the CDR3 DNA reads TGTGCCAGCAGCCCCGGACAGGGAATAAAGGACTACACCTTC.

The genes are TRBV28 and TRBJ2-1; 7 bases match TRBD1. The CDR3 is 15 amino acids. Germline V gene data show CDR1 as MDHEN and CDR2 as SYDVKM. Trimming took 5 bases from V and 7 from J; bases not matched to a gene: 11. CDR3 sequence reads: CASSGRGYIGNEQFF. Here the CDR3 DNA reads TGTGCCAGCAGTGGCAGGGGGTATATCGGGAATGAGCAGTTCTTC.

V and J are TRBV6-2 or TRBV6-3 and TRBJ1-5; D gene ambiguous. The CDR3 totals 13 residues. The ends were cut back, 7 bases at V and 1 base at J, with 8 bases in the middle. The germline V gene has CDR1 MNHEY and CDR2 SVGEGT. Here the CDR3 DNA reads TGTGCCAGCACCCCTGGAAGCAATCAGCCCCAGCATTTT. Its translation is CASTPGSNQPQHF.

This clonotype was seen only a few times. This rearrangement joins TRBV10-2 to TRBJ2-1; the match to TRBD2 covers 9 bases. Germline V gene sequence: CDR1 WSHSY, CDR2 SAAADI. Trimming at V came to 4 bases and at J to 9 bases, leaving 13 bases not matched to a gene. CDR3 size: 16 residues. CDR3 in amino acids: CASSAESGLALAEQFF. Here the CDR3 DNA reads TGCGCCAGCAGTGCGGAATCGGGACTAGCTTTAGCTGAGCAGTTCTTC.

This sequence joins TRBV7-9 and TRBJ2-7; no reliable D call. V was clipped by 5 bases and J by 2 bases, with 13 bases between them. From germline, CDR1 is SEHNR and CDR2 FQNEAQ (reference sequence). This CDR3 spans 14 amino acids. CDR3 in DNA: TGTGCCAGCAGCCCAAGACTGGCCCCCTACGAGCAGTACTTC. Translating gives CASSPRLAPYEQYF.

V is TRBV7-2 and J is TRBJ2-5, with D perhaps given as TRBD1 or TRBD2 (5 bases each). CDR1 is SGHTA and CDR2 is FQGNSA in the germline V gene. The CDR3 contains 13 residues. V was clipped by 5 bases and J by 3 bases, with 10 bases between them. CDR3 residues: CASSPGTKETQYF. CDR3 nucleotide sequence: TGTGCCAGCAGCCCCGGGACCAAAGAGACCCAGTACTTC.

The V and J genes are TRBV30 and TRBJ1-2, with D tentatively TRBD1 (5 bases). Trimming removed 5 bases at V and 5 bases at J, with 9 bases between. The CDR3 loop spans 11 amino acids. Germline V gene lookup returns CDR1 GTSNPN and CDR2 SVGIG (reference sequence). The CDR3 sequence: CAWFGGYGYTF. CDR3 bases: TGTGCCTGGTTCGGGGGGTATGGCTACACCTTC.

This chain uses TRBV20-1 with TRBJ1-1, with D possibly matching TRBD1 (6 bases). Looked up from germline, CDR1 is DFQATT and CDR2 is SNEGSKA (reference sequence). Deletions cut 6 bases from V and 6 bases from J, with 20 bases between. The CDR3 consists of 14 residues. The chain's CDR3 is CSAPRPAGEAEAFF. CDR3 DNA sequence: TGCAGTGCCCCGAGACCCGCAGGGGAGGCTGAAGCTTTCTTT.

The chain links TRBV24-1 to TRBJ2-1; 9 positions agree with TRBD2. The CDR3 spans 16 residues. Germline CDR1 reads KGHDR; CDR2 reads SFDVKD. Trimming took 3 bases from V and 0 from J; bases not matched to a gene: 2. Here the CDR3 DNA reads TGTGCCACCAGTGATGGTAGCGGGAGCTCCTACAATGAGCAGTTCTTC. Amino acids: CATSDGSGSSYNEQFF.

This clonotype appeared a single time. The CDR3 coding sequence is TGCAGTGCGCGGCGTGGACTAGGCATACAGGCCGGGGAGCTGTTTTTT. Translation: CSARRGLGIQAGELFF. V usage is TRBV20-1 and J usage is TRBJ2-2; TRBD2 matches 7 bases. Unmatched junction bases numbered 16, after V lost 6 bases and J lost 6 bases. The CDR3 has 16 residues. Germline V gene data show CDR1 as DFQATT and CDR2 as SNEGSKA (reference sequence).

This chain connects TRBV28 to TRBJ2-5; 7 bases align to TRBD2. The J call is in doubt because the DNA end fits TRBJ2-7 better. From germline, CDR1 is MDHEN and CDR2 SYDVKM. The CDR3 runs to 13 residues. This CDR3 is CASSRWEGCEQYF. The CDR3 coding sequence is TGTGCCAGCAGTCGTTGGGAGGGGTGCGAGCAGTACTTC.

J is TRBJ2-1 and V is TRBV7-9; the match to TRBD2 covers 7 bases. This CDR3 comprises 17 residues. V shed 2 bases, J shed 2 bases, and the junction held 9 bases outside the gene matches. From germline, CDR1 is SEHNR and CDR2 FQNEAQ (reference sequence). The CDR3 is CASSLRGGDSPYNEQFF. CDR3 DNA sequence: TGTGCCAGCAGCTTACGTGGGGGGGACTCGCCCTACAATGAGCAGTTCTTC.

For this clonotype: This may arise from a read error, as a much more abundant clone is one base away. This rearrangement joins TRBV18 to TRBJ2-3; TRBD2 agrees at 9 bases. Germline V lookup: CDR1 KGHSH, CDR2 LQKENI. V lost 6 bases and J lost 9; bases outside the gene matches: 16. This CDR3 contains 16 residues. The CDR3 DNA reads as TGTGCCAGCTCGCCTCCTAGCGGGGAAGGACTATGGACGCAGTATTTT. Its translation is CASSPPSGEGLWTQYF.

V usage is TRBV10-3 and J usage is TRBJ1-4; D is ambiguous. The CDR3 has 15 residues. The V end lost 0 bases, the J end lost 8 bases, and 13 bases lay between the germline ends. Germline V gene data show CDR1 as ENHRY and CDR2 as SYGVKD. The CDR3 spells CAISESTGSGEKLFF. The CDR3 DNA reads TGTGCCATCAGTGAGTCGACTGGGTCGGGGGAAAAACTGTTTTTT.

Concerning this clonotype: Being one base from a much bigger clone, this may be a read error. This chain uses TRBV29-1 with TRBJ2-3; TRBD2 matches 7 bases. The CDR3 sequence is 17 residues long. Germline loops: CDR1 SQVTM, CDR2 ANQGSEA. The CDR3 loop is CSAEGALAGRASDTQYF. CDR3 DNA: TGCAGCGCTGAAGGGGCACTAGCAGGGAGGGCTTCAGATACGCAGTATTTT.

This clonotype was seen more than once but under ten times. The chain joins TRBV15 to TRBJ2-4; TRBD2 matches at 10 bases. The J call may be incorrect, as the DNA end agrees better with TRBJ2-7. Germline V gene lookup returns CDR1 LNHNV and CDR2 YYDKDF (reference sequence). There are 15 residues in the CDR3. CDR3 nucleotides: TGTGCCACCAGTAGCGGGGCTAGCGGGAGCTACGAGCAGTACTTC. This sequence encodes CATSSGASGSYEQYF.

The chain links TRBV7-2 to TRBJ2-7; 9 bases align to TRBD1. The CDR3 sequence is 16 residues long. The V gene end was trimmed by 5 bases and the J gene end by 0 bases; junction bases not matched to a gene: 8. Germline CDR1 SGHTA, CDR2 FQGNSA. CDR3 coding DNA: TGTGCCAGCAGCAGCGTCGGACAGGGGAGCTCCTACGAGCAGTACTTC. Translated, it gives CASSSVGQGSSYEQYF.

The rearrangement uses TRBV10-3 and TRBJ1-4; D is unclear. Trimming removed 5 bases at V and 7 bases at J, with 17 bases between. The length of the CDR3 is 15 residues. Germline-derived CDR1 and CDR2 are ENHRY and SYGVKD. CDR3 in amino acids: CAISSVGPEGEKLFF. The CDR3 DNA follows: TGTGCCATCAGTTCAGTAGGGCCGGAAGGTGAAAAACTGTTTTTT.

The chain is built from TRBV20-1 and TRBJ2-4; D might be TRBD1 (6 bases). The DNA end lines up better with TRBJ2-7; the J call may be wrong. CDR3 length: 16 residues. The germline gives CDR1 DFQATT, CDR2 SNEGSKA (reference sequence). This chain's CDR3 is CSARVLGAAITYEQYF. The CDR3 DNA reads as TGCAGTGCTAGAGTCTTGGGGGCAGCAATTACCTACGAGCAGTACTTC.

The chain couples TRBV5-1 to TRBJ2-1; D gene unclear. Germline CDR1 reads SGHRS; CDR2 reads YFSETQ. CDR3 size: 13 residues. The V gene lost 0 bases and the J gene lost 7 bases, with 8 bases spanning the gap. CDR3 amino acids: CASSLASWNEQFF. In DNA form, the CDR3 reads TGCGCCAGCAGCTTGGCTAGTTGGAATGAGCAGTTCTTC.

The chain links TRBV20-1 to TRBJ1-1, with unresolved D. Trimming stripped 2 bases from V and 0 bases from J, with 10 bases between. This CDR3 contains 14 residues. Germline loops: CDR1 DFQATT, CDR2 SNEGSKA (reference sequence). The CDR3 here is CSARLAGVNTEAFF. As DNA, the CDR3 is TGCAGTGCTAGACTCGCGGGTGTGAACACTGAAGCTTTCTTT.

This clonotype was counted a single time. This chain joins TRBV19 and TRBJ2-5; D is perhaps TRBD1 (5 bases). This CDR3 has 15 amino acids. Germline loops: CDR1 LNHDA, CDR2 SQIVND (reference sequence). The V end was cut by 3 bases, the J end by 2 bases, with 13 bases between. The DNA of the CDR3 is TGTGCCAGTAGTATTGGGGCATTAATTCAAGAGACCCAGTACTTC. It codes for CASSIGALIQETQYF.

The gene calls are TRBV12-5 and TRBJ2-7; possible D gene TRBD1, 5 bases. With 1 base removed from V and 4 bases from J, the gap between germline ends came to 8 bases. Per the germline V gene, CDR1 is LGHNT and CDR2 is FRNRAP. This CDR3 contains 13 residues. CDR3 in amino acids: CASGLGGKYEQYF. CDR3 in DNA: TGTGCTAGTGGTTTGGGGGGCAAGTACGAGCAGTACTTC.

The J gene is TRBJ2-3, the V gene TRBV30; TRBD1 or TRBD2 may be the D gene (6 bases each). Per the germline V gene, CDR1 is GTSNPN and CDR2 is SVGIG (reference sequence). V dropped 0 bases and J dropped 3 bases, with 7 bases sitting between them. The length of the CDR3 is 13 residues. CDR3 protein: CAWSVGGTDTQYF. CDR3 in DNA: TGTGCCTGGAGTGTAGGGGGGACAGATACGCAGTATTTT.

A few counts support this clonotype. The chain has TRBV5-1 and TRBJ2-1; D is unresolved. With 0 bases removed from V and 9 bases from J, the gap between germline ends came to 22 bases. Germline-derived CDR1 and CDR2 are SGHRS and YFSETQ. This CDR3 comprises 17 residues. The CDR3 sequence is CASSLANFVGLFGEQFF. CDR3 bases: TGCGCCAGCAGCTTGGCAAATTTTGTTGGGCTATTCGGTGAGCAGTTCTTC. Full variable domain (missing parts from reference TRBV5-1 and TRBJ2-1): KAGVTQTPRYLIKTRGQQVTLSCSPISGHRSVSWYQQTPGQGLQFLFEYFSETQRNKGNFPGRFSGRQFSNSRSEMNVSTLELGDSALYLCASSLANFVGLFGEQFFGPGTRLTVL.

J is TRBJ2-3 and V is TRBV9; TRBD2 matches at 14 bases. Germline V gene lookup returns CDR1 SGDLS and CDR2 YYNGEE. V lost 3 bases, J lost 2 bases, and 8 bases stayed unmatched. The CDR3 is 18 amino acids. The CDR3 bases are TGTGCCAGCAGCGATAGACTAGCGGGAGGGCCTGACACAGATACGCAGTATTTT. This translates into CASSDRLAGGPDTDTQYF.

This chain links TRBV4-2 with TRBJ1-5; D perhaps matches TRBD1 (6 bases). Trimming took off 2 bases at V and 7 bases at J, with 12 bases between the two ends. CDR1 and CDR2 (germline): LGHNA, YNFKEQ. The CDR3 extends over 14 amino acids. The CDR3 loop reads CASSQQQGGQPQHF. CDR3 bases: TGTGCCAGCAGCCAACAACAGGGAGGACAGCCCCAGCATTTT.

This clonotype was counted a few times. The V gene is TRBV7-2, the J gene TRBJ2-7, with 7 bases fitting TRBD1. Per the germline V gene, CDR1 is SGHTA and CDR2 is FQGNSA. This CDR3 is built from 15 residues. The V gene end was trimmed by 1 base and the J gene end by 3 bases; junction bases not matched to a gene: 6. The CDR3 loop is CASSLDADRVYEQYF. Written as DNA, the CDR3 is TGTGCCAGCAGCTTAGATGCCGACAGGGTCTACGAGCAGTACTTC.